The clone carrying this T cell receptor beta chain was seen only once. The data originate from a study of blood T cells in healthy people across ages. The authors ran a second PCR of about 6 to 11 cycles using a sample-barcoded 5' primer and a J-beta primer mix. MiXCR was run by TCRdb on the 5' RACE reads, yielding one entry per CDR3 protein. The sample shows over 950,000 distinct CDR3 sequences, 51% of them seen only once. This CDR3 contains 17 residues. The V gene end was trimmed by 6 bases and the J gene end by 5 bases; junction bases not matched to a gene: 18. Per germline, CDR1 MDHEN and CDR2 SYDVKM.

The sequence was obtained from an older woman in good health. The chain is built from TRBV28 and TRBJ2-7, with 8 bases aligning to TRBD2. Sequencing was carried out using blood. The CDR3 DNA follows: TGTGCCAGCAGAATGAGGGTTAGCGGGACAATAGGGAACGAGCAGTACTTC. Translation gives CASRMRVSGTIGNEQYF.